This is a list of T cell receptor beta chains from one sample in a study of CXCR4 blockade with PD-1 therapy in pancreatic cancer. Data came from immunoSEQ multiplex PCR; TCRdb stores just in-frame clones and leaves some out. The sample lists 1,500 to 2,000 clones, 50% to 70% occurring once. Material for sequencing was tumor tissue. The receptors shown here come from a human donor with pancreatic ductal adenocarcinoma. Each CDR3 is given with its conserved first and last residue.

V: TRBV12-5; J: TRBJ1-2; CDR3: CASGHPPDRDDSNYGYTF
V: TRBV18; J: TRBJ2-2; CDR3: CASSPGSTGELFF
V: TRBV6-8; J: TRBJ2-2; CDR3: CASSLESTGELFF
V: TRBV6-8; J: TRBJ1-1; CDR3: CASRPGLQNTEAFF
V: TRBV29-1; J: TRBJ2-2; CDR3: CSVVYANTGELFF
V: TRBV6-8; J: TRBJ2-1; CDR3: CASSSYSNEQFF
V: TRBV11-3; J: TRBJ2-5; CDR3: CASSSDRAAWETQYF
V: TRBV28; J: TRBJ1-4; CDR3: CASSIPGREKLFF
V: TRBV15; J: TRBJ1-5; CDR3: CATSGGQISNQPQHF
V: TRBV2; J: TRBJ2-3; CDR3: CASSPTSFSDTQYF
V: TRBV6-8; J: TRBJ2-5; CDR3: CASSYGLAGETQYF
V: TRBV28; J: TRBJ1-5; CDR3: CASSPDDISNQPQHF
V: TRBV19; J: TRBJ1-3; CDR3: CASSIAGDVRNTIYF
V: TRBV10-2; J: TRBJ2-1; CDR3: CASSGQGARNEQFF
V: TRBV1; J: TRBJ2-6; CDR3: CASSQAVESGGANVLTF
V: TRBV30; J: TRBJ1-1; CDR3: CAWKWSNTEAFF
V: TRBV18; J: TRBJ1-4; CDR3: CASSPARDEKLFF
V: TRBV28; J: TRBJ2-5; CDR3: CASSFGQSRGTQYF
V: TRBV28; J: TRBJ1-1; CDR3: CASSWSRMNTEAFF
V: TRBV30; J: TRBJ2-1; CDR3: CAWSVARGPTPSSYNEQFF
V: TRBV25-1; J: TRBJ2-3; CDR3: CASSLTGSDTQYF
V: TRBV14; J: TRBJ2-3; CDR3: CASSLTDRADTQYF
V: TRBV18; J: TRBJ2-2; CDR3: CASSKATGELFF
V: TRBV19; J: TRBJ1-4; CDR3: CASSPDRVQKLFF
V: TRBV19; J: TRBJ1-6; CDR3: CASSPQDGYNSPLHF
V: TRBV9; J: TRBJ1-1; CDR3: CASSTQPGQGNTEAFF
V: TRBV29-1; J: TRBJ2-3; CDR3: CSVAQGASTDTQYF
V: TRBV19; J: TRBJ2-1; CDR3: CASMDRGLYNEQFF
V: TRBV18; J: TRBJ2-1; CDR3: CASSPRDEGNEQFF
V: TRBV28; J: TRBJ1-3; CDR3: CASGGGHSGNTIYF
V: TRBV6-8; J: TRBJ2-2; CDR3: CASSNMLLAFGELFF
V: TRBV19; J: TRBJ1-1; CDR3: CASSLRDRGAATEAFF
V: TRBV6-8; J: TRBJ1-1; CDR3: CASSLGGPQKAFF
V: TRBV6-8; J: TRBJ2-3; CDR3: CAIRGLPPDTQYF
V: TRBV15; J: TRBJ1-6; CDR3: CATSKTQGVGSPLHF
V: TRBV4-1; J: TRBJ1-1; CDR3: CASSIIPGEAFF
V: TRBV6-8; J: TRBJ1-1; CDR3: CASTAGRWGTEAFF
V: TRBV30; J: TRBJ2-7; CDR3: CAWSLDRAEQYF
V: TRBV30; J: TRBJ1-1; CDR3: CAWSSFAGWYAFF
V: TRBV9; J: TRBJ2-2; CDR3: CASSENSGPNTGELFF